The 21 T cell receptor beta chains presented below share a single source sample, sequenced in a study of T cells in Graves' hyperthyroidism and ophthalmopathy. From RNA transcripts, TCR beta CDR3 regions were amplified. When the TCR CDR3 underwent first-round RT-PCR, the HTBI primer set was used. Each CDR3 protein is one row after TCRdb ran MiXCR on the multiplex PCR reads. The sample yields hundreds of thousands of distinct CDR3 sequences, 15% to 19% seen once. Material: blood. The receptors come from a woman under 30 with Graves' hyperthyroidism that later progressed to Graves' ophthalmopathy.

This clonotype occurred many times. V usage is TRBV2 and J usage is TRBJ2-2, with D possibly TRBD1 on 6 matching bases. Germline V gives CDR1 SNHLY, CDR2 FYNNEI. V gave up 4 bases and J gave up 0 bases, with 12 bases separating them. CDR3 length: 16 amino acids. The CDR3 loop reads CASSAPGQTNTGELFF. The CDR3 DNA sequence: TGTGCCAGCAGTGCACCGGGACAAACGAACACCGGGGAGCTGTTTTTT.

The chain recombines TRBV14 with TRBJ2-7; TRBD2 might be the D (5 bases). The CDR3 totals 16 residues. Between the trimmed V and J ends, which lost 0 bases and 3 bases, there was a span of 15 bases. The germline gives CDR1 SGHDN, CDR2 FVKESK. The CDR3 DNA reads TGTGCCAGCAGCCAAGAAGGAGGTTGGGCCTTCTACGAGCAGTACTTC. Encoded protein: CASSQEGGWAFYEQYF.

This clonotype was recorded many times. The chain joins TRBV28 to TRBJ1-5, with 8 bases that match TRBD1. From germline, CDR1 is MDHEN and CDR2 SYDVKM. V was clipped by 4 bases and J by 1 base; unmatched bases: 3. This CDR3 region has 15 residues. The CDR3 region has the DNA TGTGCCAGCAGTTCCCGACAGGGGAGCAATCAGCCCCAGCATTTT. Protein: CASSSRQGSNQPQHF.

The J gene is TRBJ2-1, the V gene TRBV27, with D possibly matching TRBD2 (5 bases). Trimming took 3 bases from V and 2 from J, leaving 11 bases between them. The length of the CDR3 is 15 residues. Germline lookup yields CDR1 MNHEY and CDR2 SMNVEV (reference sequence). The CDR3, as DNA: TGTGCCAGCAGTTTCAAGGGAGTAACCTACAATGAGCAGTTCTTC. Translation: CASSFKGVTYNEQFF.

Ten or more counts support this clonotype. This chain uses TRBV5-5 with TRBJ2-1; TRBD1 agrees at 11 bases. CDR3 length equals 15 residues. Germline CDR1 reads SGHKS; CDR2 reads YYEKEE (reference sequence). With V trimmed by 3 bases and J by 7 bases, 6 bases remained unmatched. CDR3 nucleotides: TGTGCCAGCAGCTCGTCCGGGACAGGGGGGAATGAGCAGTTCTTC. Protein: CASSSSGTGGNEQFF.

J is TRBJ2-7 and V is TRBV15; 7 nucleotides match TRBD1. The CDR3 is 14 residues long. CDR1 and CDR2 from the germline V gene are LNHNV and YYDKDF (reference sequence). The V and J ends lost 2 bases and 2 bases, in that order; junction bases with no gene match: 3. CDR3 nucleotides: TGTGCCACCAGCAGACCCCAGGGGGCCTACGAGCAGTACTTC. Translation gives CATSRPQGAYEQYF.

The table lists this clonotype with many counts. V gene TRBV28 combines with J gene TRBJ2-3; D is unresolved. The V end was cut by 4 bases, the J end by 4 bases, with 18 bases between. The CDR3 is made up of 16 amino acids. Germline assignment: CDR1 MDHEN and CDR2 SYDVKM. The CDR3 protein is CASSSRYEGEADTQYF. Written as DNA, the CDR3 is TGTGCCAGCAGTTCCCGTTATGAAGGAGAGGCAGATACGCAGTATTTT.

The chain carries TRBV5-1 and TRBJ2-5; 10 bases are a match to TRBD2. This CDR3 is 14 amino acids long. J lost 11 bases, V lost 2 bases, and 9 bases had no gene match. CDR1 is SGHRS and CDR2 is YFSETQ in the germline V gene. CDR3 nucleotides: TGCGCCAGCAGCTTAGATAGCGGGGGGCCGCAACAGTACTTC. This codes for CASSLDSGGPQQYF.

In its sample, this clonotype was seen many times. V gene TRBV5-6 combines with J gene TRBJ2-3; D possibly uses TRBD1 or TRBD2 (5 bases each). V gave up 2 bases and J gave up 0 bases, with 10 bases separating them. CDR1 is SGHDT and CDR2 is YYEEEE in the germline V gene. The CDR3 totals 15 residues. CDR3 region: CASSFNGASTDTQYF. Here the CDR3 DNA reads TGTGCCAGCAGCTTTAACGGGGCGAGCACAGATACGCAGTATTTT.

V usage is TRBV15 and J usage is TRBJ2-5; D not resolved. V lost 0 bases, J lost 1 base, and 6 bases lay in between. CDR1 is LNHNV, CDR2 YYDKDF, per germline (reference sequence). There are 14 residues in the CDR3. CDR3 DNA sequence: TGTGCCACCAGCAGAGATGGCTTCCAAGAGACCCAGTACTTC. Its protein product is CATSRDGFQETQYF.

Comments on this clonotype: A junction boundary mismatches the germline segment, possibly from a read error. This chain uses TRBV7-9 with TRBJ2-7, with unresolved D. From germline, CDR1 is SEHNR and CDR2 FQNEAQ (reference sequence). The CDR3 contains 15 residues. CDR3 sequence: CASSWAESVSYELYF. The CDR3 nucleotides are TGTGCCAGCAGCTGGGCCGAGTCGGTGTCCTACGAGCTGTACTTC. Complete variable domain (other parts from reference TRBV7-9 and TRBJ2-7): DTGVSQNPRHKITKRGQNVTFRCDPISEHNRLYWYRQTLGQGPEFLTYFQNEAQLEKSRLLSDRFSAERPKGSFSTLEIQRTEQGDSAMYLCASSWAESVSYELYFGPGTRLTVT.

Only a few counts were recorded for this clonotype. CDR3 DNA: TGCGCCAGCAGGGGTAGTCGTGGTGAGCAGTTCTTC. It translates to CASRGSRGEQFF. The chain recombines TRBV5-1 with TRBJ2-1; D is uncertain. Deletions cut 5 bases from V and 9 bases from J, with 12 bases between. The CDR3 contains 12 residues. Germline values: CDR1 SGHRS, CDR2 YFSETQ.

This clonotype has at least ten counts. The rearrangement links TRBV5-8 to TRBJ2-5; the D gene is possibly TRBD1 (6 bases). Trimming took 1 base from V and 0 from J, leaving 10 bases between them. This CDR3 spans 15 amino acids. CDR1 and CDR2 (germline): SGHTS, YDEGEE. The CDR3 loop reads CASSLRTEYQETQYF. CDR3 bases: TGTGCCAGCAGCTTGAGGACAGAGTACCAAGAGACCCAGTACTTC. Together with reference TRBV5-8 and TRBJ2-5, the CDR3 gives the full variable domain: EAGVTQSPTHLIKTRGQQATLRCSPISGHTSVYWYQQALGLGLQFLLWYDEGEERNRGNFPPRFSGRQFPNYSSELNVNALELEDSALYLCASSLRTEYQETQYFGPGTRLLVL.

This sequence joins TRBV19 and TRBJ1-1, with D unclear. The CDR3 covers 14 residues. Trimming removed 5 bases from V and 6 bases from J, with 16 bases in between. Germline values: CDR1 LNHDA, CDR2 SQIVND (reference sequence). DNA of the CDR3: TGTGCCAGTAGTCCTCTTTTCGGAACCCCTGAAGCTTTCTTT. Translated: CASSPLFGTPEAFF.

This clonotype was recorded many times. The chain employs TRBV28 and TRBJ2-7, with 8 positions matching TRBD2. With 6 bases clipped from V and 2 bases from J, the junction kept 6 bases outside the gene matches. The CDR3 is made up of 14 amino acids. Per the germline V gene, CDR1 is MDHEN and CDR2 is SYDVKM. CDR3 sequence: CASRLTSVAYEQYF. Here the CDR3 DNA reads TGTGCCAGCAGATTGACTAGCGTGGCCTACGAGCAGTACTTC.

This clonotype was counted many times. The chain links TRBV3-1 to TRBJ2-1; 7 bases fit TRBD2. This CDR3 has 16 amino acids. The V gene end was trimmed by 4 bases and the J gene end by 2 bases; junction bases not matched to a gene: 8. In germline, CDR1 is LGHDT, CDR2 YNNKEL (reference sequence). The CDR3 DNA reads as TGTGCCAGCAGCCCCCAAGCTAGCGGAGCCTACAATGAGCAGTTCTTC. Its translation is CASSPQASGAYNEQFF.

V usage is TRBV28 and J usage is TRBJ2-5; D is undetermined. V was cut by 2 bases and J by 0 bases, with 7 bases left in between. Germline assignment: CDR1 MDHEN and CDR2 SYDVKM. The CDR3 contains 14 residues. This chain's CDR3 is CASSLKGHQETQYF. The CDR3 DNA reads as TGTGCCAGCAGTTTAAAGGGCCACCAAGAGACCCAGTACTTC.

This clonotype was counted many times. The chain carries TRBV7-2 and TRBJ2-7; tentative D call: TRBD2 (6 bases). Trimming left V 0 bases short and J 3 bases short, with 12 bases between. The germline gives CDR1 SGHTA, CDR2 FQGNSA. The CDR3 consists of 15 residues. The CDR3 DNA reads as TGTGCCAGCAGCTTAGCGGCGGGGCCTGGCTACGAGCAGTACTTC. This translates into CASSLAAGPGYEQYF.

This clonotype was observed at least ten times. The rearrangement joins TRBV2 to TRBJ1-2, with a weak D call TRBD1 (6 bases). The CDR3 is 15 amino acids. CDR1 is SNHLY, CDR2 FYNNEI, per germline. Trimming shortened V by 0 bases and J by 8 bases, and 16 bases separated the two germline ends. The CDR3 loop reads CASSEALIVDRGYTF. The CDR3 nucleotides are TGTGCCAGCAGTGAAGCGTTAATCGTAGACAGGGGCTACACCTTC.

This clonotype was detected only a few times. The J gene is TRBJ2-7, the V gene TRBV20-1; TRBD2 is a possible D gene (5 bases). Germline V gene data show CDR1 as DFQATT and CDR2 as SNEGSKA (reference sequence). The CDR3 spans 15 residues. V was clipped by 1 base and J by 2 bases, with 15 bases between them. The CDR3 nucleotides are TGCAGTGCTAGAGGGGTTAGCGTGAGTCCCTACGAGCAGTACTTC. It yields the protein CSARGVSVSPYEQYF.

This clonotype was found a few times. The chain recombines TRBV20-1 with TRBJ1-3, with D tentatively TRBD1 (6 bases). The CDR3 extends over 14 amino acids. Germline lookup yields CDR1 DFQATT and CDR2 SNEGSKA (reference sequence). V was cut by 7 bases and J by 2 bases, with 15 bases left in between. The CDR3: CSVRAGGTGNTIYF. The DNA for the CDR3 is TGCAGTGTCAGAGCCGGGGGCACTGGAAACACCATATATTTT.